This TCR beta chain was recovered during a study of blood T cell repertoires in COVID-19. Study-level information: Some COVID-19 samples were acute and others convalescent; all came from the United States, Italy and Spain.

The sample holds one count of this clone. CDR1 is SGHRS, CDR2 YFSETQ, per germline. Germline trimming cut 3 bases from V and 3 bases from J; bases unmatched to any gene: 3. CDR3 size: 14 residues. Sequencing was performed with immunoSEQ multiplex PCR; in TCRdb, only in-frame clones are kept and a portion is missing. The sample shows 230,000 or so clones, around 82% of them seen only once. Participant ages covered roughly 18 to 89 years across about two dozen US areas. Sequenced sample: PBMCs or T cells enriched from blood (not recorded which). The clonotype was recovered from a man aged 50 to 60 who had recovered from COVID-19. V and J are TRBV5-1 and TRBJ1-5, with 7 bases identical to TRBD1. Here the CDR3 reads CASSWDSTNQPQHF. CDR3 bases: TGCGCCAGCAGCTGGGACAGCACCAATCAGCCCCAGCATTTT.